The 17 T cell receptor beta chains below come from one sample, sequenced in a study of CD8 T cells in Susac syndrome. RNA amounts of about 0.5 to 1 ug underwent reverse transcription with random hexamers. In TCRdb, the immunoSEQ multiplex PCR reads were re-called with MiXCR into one record per CDR3 protein. The data contain roughly 140,000 distinct CDR3 sequences, roughly 95% of them seen just once; the ten biggest clones take up 0.065% to 0.1%. The sample taken for sequencing was CD4+ T cells from PBMCs. All receptors come from a human donor with Susac syndrome.

The rearrangement links TRBV29-1 to TRBJ2-5, with 10 bases that match TRBD2. CDR3 size: 13 residues. J gave up 1 base and V 7 bases, and 3 bases lay outside the gene matches. Germline CDR1 and CDR2: SQVTM and ANQGSEA. DNA of the CDR3: TGCAGCGGCCGGACTAGCGGCCAAGAGACCCAGTACTTC. This translates into CSGRTSGQETQYF.

The chain uses TRBV2 and TRBJ2-7, with D possibly matching TRBD2 (6 bases). CDR3 length: 14 amino acids. Germline V gives CDR1 SNHLY, CDR2 FYNNEI. Deletions cut 6 bases from V and 5 bases from J, with 17 bases between. The CDR3 reads CASRANLRRDEQYF. In DNA form, the CDR3 reads TGTGCCAGCAGAGCCAACCTAAGGAGGGACGAGCAGTACTTC.

The gene calls are TRBV18 and TRBJ2-3; no clear D. The CDR3 is 13 amino acids. V was clipped by 4 bases and J by 6 bases, with 11 bases between them. CDR1 is KGHSH and CDR2 is LQKENI in the germline V gene. The CDR3 sequence: CASSLNGRDTQYF. CDR3 nucleotides: TGTGCCAGCTCACTTAATGGCCGCGATACGCAGTATTTT. Looking up the rest from reference TRBV18 and TRBJ2-3 gives the full variable domain: NAGVMQNPRHLVRRRGQEARLRCSPMKGHSHVYWYRQLPEEGLKFMVYLQKENIIDESGMPKERFSAEFPKEGPSILRIQQVVRGDSAAYFCASSLNGRDTQYFGPGTRLTVL.

This sequence joins TRBV3-1 and TRBJ1-2; D is uncertain. V shed 1 base and J shed 6 bases, with 12 bases lying between them. Germline CDR1 and CDR2: LGHDT and YNNKEL (reference sequence). The CDR3 covers 14 residues. In nucleotides, the CDR3 is TGTGCCAGCAGCCAAGGGTGGAGTACGGATGGCTACACCTTC. The encoded protein is CASSQGWSTDGYTF.

The genes are TRBV9 and TRBJ1-1; D is possibly TRBD1 (5 bases). The V gene lost 0 bases and the J gene lost 6 bases, with 21 bases spanning the gap. Germline loops: CDR1 SGDLS, CDR2 YYNGEE. The CDR3 has 17 residues. CDR3 sequence: CASSVASYLGGNAEAFF. CDR3 DNA sequence: TGTGCCAGCAGCGTAGCTAGTTACCTGGGGGGTAATGCTGAAGCTTTCTTT.

The CDR3 nucleotides read TGTGCCAGCAGGCCACAAGTCCTCGGGGAGCTGTTTTTT. Translating it yields CASRPQVLGELFF. The V call is TRBV11-2, the J call TRBJ2-2, with D hard to call. V lost 6 bases, J lost 7 bases, and 12 bases lay in between. This CDR3 region has 13 residues. Germline V gene data show CDR1 as SGHAT and CDR2 as FQNNGV.

The rearrangement uses TRBV7-9 and TRBJ1-2, with a tentative D call TRBD1 (6 bases). The length of the CDR3 is 11 residues. Trimming removed 3 bases at V and 10 bases at J, with 9 bases between. From germline, CDR1 is SEHNR and CDR2 FQNEAQ (reference sequence). The CDR3 DNA reads as TGTGCCAGCAGCTTCGACAGGTTCTACACCTTC. It specifies CASSFDRFYTF.

The chain employs TRBV7-9 and TRBJ1-6, with a weak D call TRBD1 (6 bases). Trimming left V 0 bases short and J 9 bases short, with 12 bases between. CDR3 length: 15 amino acids. Germline assignment: CDR1 SEHNR and CDR2 FQNEAQ (reference sequence). This CDR3 reads CASSLAGRGSSPLHF. Written as DNA, the CDR3 is TGTGCCAGCAGCTTAGCGGGCAGGGGATCTTCACCCCTCCACTTT. Drawing the rest from reference TRBV7-9 and TRBJ1-6, the complete variable domain is DTGVSQNPRHKITKRGQNVTFRCDPISEHNRLYWYRQTLGQGPEFLTYFQNEAQLEKSRLLSDRFSAERPKGSFSTLEIQRTEQGDSAMYLCASSLAGRGSSPLHFGNGTRLTVT.

This rearrangement joins TRBV6-5 to TRBJ2-2, with 11 bases matching TRBD1. The CDR3 covers 15 residues. V trimming: 4 bases; J trimming: 5 bases; junction bases outside the gene matches: 3. The germline V gene encodes CDR1 MNHEY and CDR2 SVGAGI. CDR3 nucleotides: TGTGCCAGCAGTTCCGGGACAGGGGGGACCGGGGAGCTGTTTTTT. Protein: CASSSGTGGTGELFF.

This clonotype has only one observation. The chain couples TRBV15 to TRBJ2-5; 9 nucleotides align to TRBD2. The ends lost 2 bases at V and 0 bases at J; junction bases unmatched: 1. This CDR3 contains 15 residues. Germline V gene sequence: CDR1 LNHNV, CDR2 YYDKDF (reference sequence). The CDR3 sequence is CATSRRGGDQETQYF. The CDR3 DNA follows: TGTGCCACCAGCAGACGCGGGGGGGACCAAGAGACCCAGTACTTC.

The chain has TRBV14 and TRBJ2-3; D is possibly TRBD1 or TRBD2 (5 bases each). Germline V gene sequence: CDR1 SGHDN, CDR2 FVKESK. The V and J ends lost 0 bases and 5 bases respectively, with 9 bases between them. CDR3 size: 14 residues. CDR3 region: CASSQDRGRDTQYF. CDR3 nucleotide sequence: TGTGCCAGCAGCCAAGATCGGGGACGAGATACGCAGTATTTT. Combining the CDR3 with reference TRBV14 and TRBJ2-3 gives the whole variable domain EAGVTQFPSHSVIEKGQTVTLRCDPISGHDNLYWYRRVMGKEIKFLLHFVKESKQDESGMPNNRFLAERTGGTYSTLKVQPAELEDSGVYFCASSQDRGRDTQYFGPGTRLTVL.

The V gene is TRBV25-1, the J gene TRBJ1-1, with a tentative D call TRBD1 (5 bases). V was trimmed by 2 bases and J by 8 bases, leaving 9 bases between them. The CDR3 totals 12 residues. The germline V gene has CDR1 MGHDK and CDR2 SYGVNS. The CDR3 region is CASSEGALEAFF. DNA for the CDR3: TGTGCCAGCAGTGAAGGGGCGTTAGAAGCTTTCTTT. Full variable domain (remainder filled in from reference TRBV25-1 and TRBJ1-1): EADIYQTPRYLVIGTGKKITLECSQTMGHDKMYWYQQDPGMELHLIHYSYGVNSTEKGDLSSESTVSRIRTEHFPLTLESARPSHTSQYLCASSEGALEAFFGQGTRLTVV.

The CDR3 nucleotides are TGTGCCACCAGCAGACAGGGAGCGGATACGCAGTATTTT. Amino acids: CATSRQGADTQYF. The V and J genes are TRBV15 and TRBJ2-3, with D perhaps given as TRBD1 or TRBD2 (5 bases each). Deletions cut 2 bases from V and 6 bases from J, with 9 bases between. The CDR3 is 13 amino acids. Germline V gene sequence: CDR1 LNHNV, CDR2 YYDKDF (reference sequence).

The gene calls are TRBV15 and TRBJ2-7; maybe TRBD2 (5 bases). Germline assignment: CDR1 LNHNV and CDR2 YYDKDF (reference sequence). This CDR3 contains 14 residues. V lost 0 bases and J lost 2, with 8 bases in between. CDR3 sequence (DNA): TGTGCCACCAGCAGAGAGGTTAGCGCCTACGAGCAGTACTTC. It is translated as CATSREVSAYEQYF.

The V call is TRBV29-1, the J call TRBJ1-2; D perhaps matches TRBD1 (5 bases). Germline CDR1 is SQVTM and CDR2 is ANQGSEA. The CDR3 covers 14 residues. Trimming pared 7 bases from V and 8 bases from J, leaving 23 bases between. The CDR3 DNA is TGCAGCGCCGGGAGACTGGGGAGGGGCCGGGGCTACACCTTC. It yields the protein CSAGRLGRGRGYTF. Filled out from reference TRBV29-1 and TRBJ1-2, the complete variable domain reads SAVISQKPSRDICQRGTSLTIQCQVDSQVTMMFWYRQQPGQSLTLIATANQGSEATYESGFVIDKFPISRPNLTFSTLTVSNMSPEDSSIYLCSAGRLGRGRGYTFGSGTRLTVV.

The chain uses TRBV3-1 and TRBJ2-2; the D gene is possibly TRBD2 (5 bases). Germline V gives CDR1 LGHDT, CDR2 YNNKEL (reference sequence). Trimming took off 0 bases at V and 7 bases at J, with 6 bases between the two ends. This CDR3 has 13 residues. The CDR3 loop reads CASSQEAGGELFF. The CDR3 region has the DNA TGTGCCAGCAGCCAAGAGGCGGGCGGGGAGCTGTTTTTT.

V and J are TRBV5-5 and TRBJ2-7; no reliable D call. Trimming took 2 bases from V and 6 from J, leaving 12 bases between them. In germline, CDR1 is SGHKS, CDR2 YYEKEE (reference sequence). This CDR3 comprises 13 residues. The CDR3 sequence is CASSFAVNGEQYF. CDR3 nucleotides: TGTGCCAGCAGCTTTGCGGTTAACGGCGAGCAGTACTTC.